This paragraph covers one T cell receptor (beta chain) sequence. This entry is derived from a study of blood T cell repertoires in COVID-19. Looking at the study overall: COVID-19 samples collected from the United States, Italy and Spain covered acute and convalescent phases. The analysed material was cDNA or gDNA that came from T cells, B-cell-depleted T cells, or PBMCs.

V dropped 5 bases and J dropped 4; count of bases not matched to a gene: 8. This CDR3 contains 15 residues. CDR1 and CDR2 (germline): SGHNT, YENEEA. Participant-reported clinical history was the basis for cohort assignment. Profiled with immunoSEQ multiplex PCR; TCRdb holds only in-frame clones, not every one. The sample consists of hundreds of thousands of clones, over 75% of them appearing once. This TCR came from a man aged 25 to 40 who had recovered from COVID-19. Source material: PBMCs or T cells enriched from blood (not recorded which). The chain joins TRBV11-3 to TRBJ2-1, with TRBD1 matching 7 bases. CDR3 nucleotide sequence: TGTGCCAGCAGCGCCGGGACAGCCCTATACAATGAGCAGTTCTTC. Its protein is CASSAGTALYNEQFF.